The 28 T cell receptor beta chains presented below share a single source sample, sequenced in a study of blood T cell repertoires in COVID-19. Sequencing was performed with immunoSEQ multiplex PCR; in TCRdb, only in-frame clones are kept and a portion is missing. The data hold about 220,000 clones, with around 86% observed a single time. The sequenced material came from peripheral blood. The receptors come from a woman aged 65 to 85 with COVID-19, enrolled during active disease.

The chain uses TRBV27 and TRBJ2-1; 8 bases are shared with TRBD1. Trimming at V came to 0 bases and at J to 4 bases, leaving 11 bases not matched to a gene. The CDR3 extends over 18 amino acids. CDR1 and CDR2 (germline): MNHEY, SMNVEV (reference sequence). CDR3 sequence (DNA): TGTGCCAGCAGTTTATCCAACACCTGGGACAGGTCGTACAATGAGCAGTTCTTC. Translated: CASSLSNTWDRSYNEQFF.

This chain links TRBV27 with TRBJ2-4, with TRBD2 matching 12 bases. Germline CDR1 and CDR2: MNHEY and SMNVEV (reference sequence). The trim removed 5 bases at V and 0 bases at J, leaving 14 bases unmatched. The CDR3 loop spans 20 amino acids. The chain's CDR3 is CASSPPRTSGDLLAKNIQYF. Written as DNA, the CDR3 is TGTGCCAGCAGTCCCCCACGGACTAGCGGGGACCTACTAGCCAAAAACATTCAGTACTTC.

The V gene is TRBV7-9, the J gene TRBJ1-4, with D unclear. Germline V lookup: CDR1 SEHNR, CDR2 FQNEAQ (reference sequence). V was clipped by 0 bases and J by 5 bases, with 10 bases between them. The CDR3 sequence is 15 residues long. The CDR3 region is CASSLASEPNEKLFF. CDR3 nucleotide sequence: TGTGCCAGCAGCTTAGCCTCAGAACCAAATGAAAAACTGTTTTTT.

A note on this clone: Other DNA sequences in this specimen translate into the identical CDR3. The chain combines TRBV5-1 with TRBJ1-1; D might be TRBD1 (5 bases). The V gene's germline CDR1 is SGHRS and CDR2 YFSETQ. This CDR3 contains 13 residues. The V and J ends lost 4 bases and 4 bases respectively, with 11 bases between them. Written as DNA, the CDR3 is TGCGCCAGCAGCCAGGGCGGGGGCACTGAAGCTTTCTTT. This sequence encodes CASSQGGGTEAFF. Based on the CDR3 plus reference TRBV5-1 and TRBJ1-1, the full variable domain is KAGVTQTPRYLIKTRGQQVTLSCSPISGHRSVSWYQQTPGQGLQFLFEYFSETQRNKGNFPGRFSGRQFSNSRSEMNVSTLELGDSALYLCASSQGGGTEAFFGQGTRLTVV.

Points on this clone: The junction departs from germline at one end; a sequencing error may be responsible. The V and J genes are TRBV3-1 (or the pseudogene TRBV3-2) and TRBJ1-2; D is ambiguous. Germline CDR1 reads LGHDT; CDR2 reads YNNKEL (reference sequence). The CDR3 spans 15 residues. CDR3 amino acids: CASNQGLNTNYGYTF. The CDR3, as DNA: TGTGCCAGCAACCAAGGACTCAATACTAACTATGGCTACACCTTC.

The gene calls are TRBV24-1 and TRBJ2-1; 8 positions agree with TRBD1. V lost 3 bases, J lost 4 bases, and 10 bases stayed unmatched. CDR3 length: 17 residues. Germline assignment: CDR1 KGHDR and CDR2 SFDVKD. CDR3 protein: CATSDDRGVASYNEQFF. The CDR3 DNA follows: TGTGCCACCAGTGATGACAGGGGTGTAGCGAGTTACAATGAGCAGTTCTTC.

The V gene is TRBV25-1, the J gene TRBJ1-5; 8 positions agree with TRBD1. V dropped 3 bases and J dropped 5; count of bases not matched to a gene: 6. Germline CDR1 is MGHDK and CDR2 is SYGVNS. This CDR3 comprises 15 residues. CDR3 residues: CASSDSGQGDQPQHF. The CDR3 DNA reads TGTGCCAGCAGTGACTCTGGACAGGGAGATCAGCCCCAGCATTTT.

This sequence joins TRBV5-4 and TRBJ2-7; 10 bases match TRBD1. From germline, CDR1 is SGHNT and CDR2 YYREEE (reference sequence). V shed 4 bases and J 6 bases; nucleotides not matched to a gene: 10. The CDR3 has 15 amino acids. CDR3 loop: CASSLPGTGVPEQYF. The DNA for the CDR3 is TGTGCCAGCAGCCTTCCCGGGACAGGGGTTCCCGAGCAGTACTTC.

This clone was found once. The rearrangement uses TRBV5-1 and TRBJ1-1, with D possibly matching TRBD1 (5 bases). Germline CDR1 SGHRS, CDR2 YFSETQ. The CDR3 is 15 residues long. V lost 4 bases to trimming and J lost 2 bases, with 15 bases between them. The chain's CDR3 is CASSPIPRANTEAFF. In nucleotides, the CDR3 is TGCGCCAGCAGCCCGATTCCCAGGGCTAACACTGAAGCTTTCTTT.

The rearrangement links TRBV3-1 (or the pseudogene TRBV3-2) to TRBJ2-1; D might be TRBD2 (7 bases). Trimming left V 2 bases short and J 4 bases short, with 18 bases between. This CDR3 has 17 residues. Germline V gives CDR1 LGHDT, CDR2 YNNKEL (reference sequence). The CDR3 protein is CASSQTYGGRGYNEQFF. The CDR3, as DNA: TGTGCCAGCAGCCAAACGTACGGGGGGCGGGGTTACAATGAGCAGTTCTTC.

The J gene is TRBJ2-5, the V gene TRBV4-3; D possibly corresponds to TRBD1 (5 bases). Germline V CDR1 and CDR2: LGHNA, YSLEER. CDR3 length: 17 amino acids. The germline V and J ends were trimmed by 2 bases and 4 bases, with 20 bases remaining between them. The chain's CDR3 is CASSQSPRIGAPETQYF. CDR3 nucleotide sequence: TGCGCCAGCAGCCAATCCCCCCGAATAGGGGCTCCAGAGACCCAGTACTTC.

The chain joins TRBV27 to TRBJ1-5; D is possibly TRBD1 (5 bases). This CDR3 is 14 amino acids long. Deletions cut 0 bases from V and 7 bases from J, with 10 bases between. Germline V gene lookup returns CDR1 MNHEY and CDR2 SMNVEV (reference sequence). CDR3 in DNA: TGTGCCAGCAGTTTATCAGGGGCGAGACAGCCCCAGCATTTT. It codes for CASSLSGARQPQHF.

This clone came up once. CDR3: CASSSIILRFWTGTRSHSNQPQHF. In nucleotides, the CDR3 is TGTGCCAGCAGCTCCATAATTCTCAGATTTTGGACCGGGACAAGGTCTCATAGCAATCAGCCCCAGCATTTT. The chain links TRBV7-1 to TRBJ1-5, with D tentatively TRBD1 (6 bases). TRBV7-1 belongs to the ORF category, with a function that is uncertain. This CDR3 spans 24 amino acids. With 3 bases removed from V and 0 bases from J, the gap between germline ends came to 36 bases.

This clone has a handful of counts. This chain connects TRBV9 to TRBJ2-7; D remains ambiguous. The CDR3 contains 14 residues. Germline V lookup: CDR1 SGDLS, CDR2 YYNGEE. V was pared by 0 bases and J by 0 bases, with 7 bases between. The CDR3 bases are TGTGCCAGCAGCGTAGCCCCTAGCTCCTACGAGCAGTACTTC. Translating gives CASSVAPSSYEQYF. The variable domain in full, with the rest retrieved from reference TRBV9 and TRBJ2-7, is DSGVTQTPKHLITATGQRVTLRCSPRSGDLSVYWYQQSLDQGLQFLIQYYNGEERAKGNILERFSAQQFPDLHSELNLSSLELGDSALYFCASSVAPSSYEQYFGPGTRLTVT.

The rearrangement uses TRBV6-5 and TRBJ1-1; tentatively, D is TRBD1 (6 bases). Trimming shortened V by 6 bases and J by 9 bases, and 17 bases separated the two germline ends. Germline CDR1 is MNHEY and CDR2 is SVGAGI. The CDR3 totals 13 residues. In nucleotides, the CDR3 is TGTGCCAGCAGCCCAACCGGGACACATAAAGCTTTCTTT. Its protein is CASSPTGTHKAFF.

The J gene is TRBJ2-5, the V gene TRBV7-8; possible D gene TRBD2, 5 bases. Germline CDR1 is SGHVS and CDR2 is FQNEAQ. V was shortened by 5 bases and J by 7 bases, with 8 bases between the two germline ends. The CDR3 is 11 residues long. The CDR3 loop reads CASSPRVTQYF. For the CDR3, the DNA is TGTGCCAGCAGCCCGAGGGTGACCCAGTACTTC.

In its sample, this clone was seen once. The chain is built from TRBV7-9 and TRBJ1-1; D unclear. The V gene's germline CDR1 is SEHNR and CDR2 FQNEAQ (reference sequence). Trimming took 10 bases from V and 4 from J, leaving 19 bases between them. This CDR3 region has 14 residues. The CDR3 protein is CAIAGWESVTEAFF. CDR3 DNA: TGTGCCATCGCCGGTTGGGAGTCGGTCACTGAAGCTTTCTTT.

This clone was observed a few times. The chain links TRBV6-2 or TRBV6-3 to TRBJ1-5, with no clear D. This CDR3 is 17 amino acids long. Germline CDR1 reads MNHEY; CDR2 reads SVGEGT. V was clipped by 2 bases and J by 1 base, with 15 bases between them. CDR3 region: CASSYGRRSGSNQPQHF. CDR3 DNA sequence: TGTGCCAGCAGTTACGGACGGAGATCGGGGAGCAATCAGCCCCAGCATTTT.

J is TRBJ1-4 and V is TRBV4-3; 7 bases align to TRBD1. The V segment lost 11 bases and the J segment 4 bases; nucleotides outside the gene matches: 13. This CDR3 has 15 residues. The germline V gene has CDR1 LGHNA and CDR2 YSLEER. In DNA form, the CDR3 reads TGCGCCTCAAAGAATAACAGACAGGGTAATGAAAAACTGTTTTTT. Translated, it gives CASKNNRQGNEKLFF.

The table lists this clone with a count of one. J is TRBJ1-1 and V is TRBV9; a possible D gene is TRBD1 (6 bases). This CDR3 has 15 residues. Germline V gene sequence: CDR1 SGDLS, CDR2 YYNGEE. Trimming took off 4 bases at V and 0 bases at J, with 13 bases between the two ends. DNA of the CDR3: TGTGCCAGCAGCCCCCGGGGGGGCCTGAACACTGAAGCTTTCTTT. Amino acid sequence: CASSPRGGLNTEAFF.

The chain links TRBV18 to TRBJ1-6, with D maybe TRBD1 (6 bases). The CDR3 length is 14 residues. Per germline, CDR1 KGHSH and CDR2 LQKENI. Trimming took 5 bases from V and 13 from J, leaving 18 bases between them. CDR3 DNA: TGTGCCAGCTCAAGCTCGCCCCAGGGGAATCCCCTCCACTTT. Residues: CASSSSPQGNPLHF.

The rearrangement uses TRBV30 and TRBJ1-4; D is undetermined. The CDR3 extends over 13 amino acids. The V and J ends lost 0 bases and 7 bases respectively, with 9 bases between them. Germline values: CDR1 GTSNPN, CDR2 SVGIG (reference sequence). The CDR3 spells CAWSVRGLEKLFF. The CDR3 nucleotides read TGTGCCTGGAGTGTTAGAGGCCTTGAAAAACTGTTTTTT.

The CDR3 reads CASNTEGAGGSYNEQFF. Here the CDR3 DNA reads TGCGCCAGCAACACGGAAGGAGCGGGGGGATCCTACAATGAGCAGTTCTTC. This chain uses TRBV5-1 with TRBJ2-1, with 9 bases that match TRBD2. V lost 6 bases and J lost 1; bases outside the gene matches: 11. The CDR3 totals 17 residues. Germline assignment: CDR1 SGHRS and CDR2 YFSETQ.

In this sample, this clone turned up once. This chain uses TRBV3-1 (or the pseudogene TRBV3-2) with TRBJ2-1; 8 bases are a match to TRBD2. V was pared by 1 base and J by 1 base, with 12 bases of the junction left unmatched. From germline, CDR1 is LGHDT and CDR2 YNNKEL (reference sequence). The CDR3 runs to 19 residues. The CDR3 loop reads CASSQVEIGRARSYNEQFF. The CDR3 bases are TGTGCCAGCAGCCAAGTCGAGATCGGGAGGGCCAGGTCCTACAATGAGCAGTTCTTC.

This chain connects TRBV4-2 to TRBJ1-2; D ambiguous. Germline CDR1 reads LGHNA; CDR2 reads YNFKEQ. The CDR3 totals 17 residues. Between the trimmed V and J ends, which lost 1 base and 1 base, there was a span of 16 bases. CDR3 sequence reads: CASSQGAVPHLNYGYTF. CDR3 bases: TGTGCCAGCAGCCAAGGGGCAGTCCCCCACCTTAACTATGGCTACACCTTC.

The rearrangement joins TRBV15 to TRBJ2-7; TRBD1 aligns across 7 bases. This CDR3 comprises 16 residues. Germline V gene sequence: CDR1 LNHNV, CDR2 YYDKDF (reference sequence). The V segment lost 0 bases and the J segment 7 bases; nucleotides outside the gene matches: 12. Here the CDR3 DNA reads TGTGCCACCAGCAGAGAAAAGACAGGGAACCCTCGGGAGCAGTACTTC. Amino acids: CATSREKTGNPREQYF.

The rearrangement joins TRBV6-2 or TRBV6-3 to TRBJ1-5; a weak D match, TRBD1 (5 bases). Deletions cut 2 bases from V and 6 bases from J, with 11 bases between. Germline CDR1 MNHEY, CDR2 SVGEGT. The CDR3 runs 14 residues. The CDR3 DNA follows: TGTGCCAGCAGTTACCTGGGGCAGGTTCAGCCCCAGCATTTT. Translation: CASSYLGQVQPQHF.

About this clone itself: Other nucleotide sequences from this sample produce the same CDR3. V and J are TRBV7-2 and TRBJ1-2, with D possibly TRBD1 on 5 matching bases. Trimming stripped 3 bases from V and 5 bases from J, with 10 bases between. The CDR3 loop spans 13 amino acids. CDR1 is SGHTA and CDR2 is FQGNSA in the germline V gene. The CDR3 DNA reads as TGTGCCAGCAGCTTGCCGACAGTTTATGGCTACACCTTC. Translating it yields CASSLPTVYGYTF.